The 16 T cell receptor beta chains below come from one sample, sequenced in a study of type 1 regulatory T cells. Their antigens are not known. TCRdb redid the calling of the reads with MiXCR, one entry per CDR3 protein. The sample lists around 62,000 distinct CDR3 sequences; around 63% were seen once. Sequenced material: cultured T cells, either the whole culture or a sorted T cell fraction (not recorded which). Stated subset: Tr1-enriched cell product generated in vitro against host alloantigens. The origin of the receptors is a human donor in good health.

The sample holds one count of this clonotype. The rearrangement links TRBV28 to TRBJ2-7; D is tentatively TRBD1 or TRBD2 (7 bases each). Germline V gene lookup returns CDR1 MDHEN and CDR2 SYDVKM. Between the trimmed V and J ends, which lost 5 bases and 2 bases, there was a span of 25 bases. The CDR3 is made up of 18 amino acids. The CDR3 DNA is TGTGCCAGCAGTCTGGACAGGTTCGGGAGCGGGAAGACCTACGAGCAGTACTTC. Translating it yields CASSLDRFGSGKTYEQYF.

This chain uses TRBV24-1 with TRBJ1-2; D is unclear. Germline V gene sequence: CDR1 KGHDR, CDR2 SFDVKD. Deletions cut 1 base from V and 6 bases from J, with 14 bases between. The length of the CDR3 is 15 residues. The CDR3 region is CATSDLSRNLNGYTF. CDR3 in DNA: TGTGCCACCAGTGATTTATCTAGGAACCTTAATGGCTACACCTTC.

In this sample, this clonotype turned up a few times. The chain links TRBV5-1 to TRBJ2-1; 14 bases align to TRBD2. V shed 1 base and J 8 bases; nucleotides not matched to a gene: 8. In germline, CDR1 is SGHRS, CDR2 YFSETQ. CDR3 length equals 17 residues. The CDR3 is CASSLTGTSGRLDEQFF. In nucleotides, the CDR3 is TGCGCCAGCAGCTTGACGGGGACTAGCGGGAGATTGGATGAGCAGTTCTTC.

The chain has TRBV5-1 and TRBJ2-7; TRBD2 matches at 7 bases. J gave up 6 bases and V 5 bases, and 14 bases lay outside the gene matches. This CDR3 contains 15 residues. The V gene's germline CDR1 is SGHRS and CDR2 YFSETQ. The CDR3 DNA reads TGCGCCAGCAGGGCTTCCGGGACGGGAGGCGTCGAGCAGTACTTC. Amino acid sequence: CASRASGTGGVEQYF. The variable domain in full, completed from reference TRBV5-1 and TRBJ2-7, reads KAGVTQTPRYLIKTRGQQVTLSCSPISGHRSVSWYQQTPGQGLQFLFEYFSETQRNKGNFPGRFSGRQFSNSRSEMNVSTLELGDSALYLCASRASGTGGVEQYFGPGTRLTVT.

The chain recombines TRBV15 with TRBJ2-3; possible D gene TRBD2, 6 bases. CDR1 LNHNV and CDR2 YYDKDF come from the germline V gene (reference sequence). The CDR3 loop spans 19 amino acids. Trimming pared 0 bases from V and 0 bases from J, leaving 19 bases between. CDR3 sequence: CATSREVLVADASTDTQYF. CDR3 nucleotide sequence: TGTGCCACCAGCAGAGAGGTTCTGGTAGCGGACGCTAGCACAGATACGCAGTATTTT.

This clonotype was recorded once. CDR3 nucleotides: TGTGCCAGCAGCAGCAGAAACCAACTAAGACTTATGAACACTGAAGCTTTCTTT. It is translated as CASSSRNQLRLMNTEAFF. V is TRBV6-1 and J is TRBJ1-1; D is undetermined. Germline V gene lookup returns CDR1 MNHNS and CDR2 SASEGT. The V gene lost 6 bases and the J gene lost 0 bases, with 23 bases spanning the gap. The CDR3 extends over 18 amino acids.

The chain is built from TRBV3-1 and TRBJ2-7; D remains ambiguous. CDR3 size: 13 residues. Trimming pared 4 bases from V and 1 base from J, leaving 8 bases between. Per the germline V gene, CDR1 is LGHDT and CDR2 is YNNKEL (reference sequence). CDR3 residues: CASSRAVSYEQYF. The CDR3 coding sequence is TGTGCCAGCAGCCGAGCAGTGTCCTACGAGCAGTACTTC.

The chain recombines TRBV7-2 with TRBJ2-5; no clear D gene. The germline V gene has CDR1 SGHTA and CDR2 FQGNSA. The CDR3 runs to 14 residues. V dropped 4 bases and J dropped 5 bases, with 14 bases sitting between them. CDR3 loop: CASSYRAPDETQYF. In nucleotides, the CDR3 is TGTGCCAGCAGCTACCGGGCCCCCGATGAGACCCAGTACTTC.

CDR3 loop: CASSPQAVGELFF. The CDR3 DNA sequence: TGTGCCAGCAGTCCCCAGGCCGTCGGGGAGCTGTTTTTT. The J gene is TRBJ2-2, the V gene TRBV12-3 or TRBV12-4; no clear D. Trimming removed 5 bases at V and 7 bases at J, with 11 bases between. The CDR3 length is 13 residues.

The V gene is TRBV20-1, the J gene TRBJ2-7; 7 nucleotides agree with TRBD2. The CDR3 is made up of 14 amino acids. V shed 6 bases and J 2 bases; nucleotides not matched to a gene: 10. The germline V gene encodes CDR1 DFQATT and CDR2 SNEGSKA (reference sequence). CDR3 bases: TGCAGTGCAATGAAGGCTAGCGGCACCTACGAGCAGTACTTC. As protein: CSAMKASGTYEQYF.

A few counts support this clonotype. The rearrangement links TRBV2 to TRBJ2-7; D assignment may be TRBD1 or TRBD2 (5 bases each). V lost 7 bases to trimming and J lost 5 bases, with 15 bases between them. The CDR3 sequence is 13 residues long. Per the germline V gene, CDR1 is SNHLY and CDR2 is FYNNEI. The CDR3 DNA reads as TGTGCCAGCAACGGGGCTCTGACTGACGAGCAGTACTTC. Translated, it gives CASNGALTDEQYF.

This clonotype came up once. DNA for the CDR3: TGCGCCAGCAGCCCCGACAGGGGGACAGATACGCAGTATTTT. Translated: CASSPDRGTDTQYF. The genes are TRBV4-3 and TRBJ2-3, with 9 bases aligning to TRBD1. This CDR3 is 14 amino acids long. With 4 bases clipped from V and 3 bases from J, the junction kept 2 bases outside the gene matches. Germline loops: CDR1 LGHNA, CDR2 YSLEER.

Written as DNA, the CDR3 is TGCAGTGCTGGCACAGGGGGAGCCAAAAACATTCAGTACTTC. Amino acid sequence: CSAGTGGAKNIQYF. V usage is TRBV20-1 and J usage is TRBJ2-4; 8 bases line up with TRBD1. V shed 5 bases and J 0 bases; nucleotides not matched to a gene: 3. There are 14 residues in the CDR3. In germline, CDR1 is DFQATT, CDR2 SNEGSKA (reference sequence).

The V call is TRBV25-1, the J call TRBJ2-7, with D uncertain. The germline V gene encodes CDR1 MGHDK and CDR2 SYGVNS. V was pared by 3 bases and J by 0 bases, with 3 bases between. This CDR3 spans 12 amino acids. The CDR3 nucleotides are TGTGCCAGCAGTGATTACTCCTACGAGCAGTACTTC. Protein: CASSDYSYEQYF.

The CDR3, as DNA: TGTGCCAGCAGTGGTAGTCCCGGGACTAGCGGGAGTGTTGAGAGATACTACGAGCAGTACTTC. It is translated as CASSGSPGTSGSVERYYEQYF. The gene calls are TRBV25-1 and TRBJ2-7; 14 bases fit TRBD2. The CDR3 is made up of 21 amino acids. V lost 4 bases to trimming and J lost 3 bases; unmatched junction nucleotides: 20. Per germline, CDR1 MGHDK and CDR2 SYGVNS.

The chain joins TRBV24-1 to TRBJ2-3; TRBD1 aligns across 8 bases. V lost 4 bases, J lost 3 bases, and 14 bases stayed unmatched. Per the germline V gene, CDR1 is KGHDR and CDR2 is SFDVKD. This CDR3 contains 18 residues. CDR3 DNA sequence: TGTGCCACCAGTGACCTGGGAACTCTTGGACAGGGTACAGATACGCAGTATTTT. Its protein is CATSDLGTLGQGTDTQYF.